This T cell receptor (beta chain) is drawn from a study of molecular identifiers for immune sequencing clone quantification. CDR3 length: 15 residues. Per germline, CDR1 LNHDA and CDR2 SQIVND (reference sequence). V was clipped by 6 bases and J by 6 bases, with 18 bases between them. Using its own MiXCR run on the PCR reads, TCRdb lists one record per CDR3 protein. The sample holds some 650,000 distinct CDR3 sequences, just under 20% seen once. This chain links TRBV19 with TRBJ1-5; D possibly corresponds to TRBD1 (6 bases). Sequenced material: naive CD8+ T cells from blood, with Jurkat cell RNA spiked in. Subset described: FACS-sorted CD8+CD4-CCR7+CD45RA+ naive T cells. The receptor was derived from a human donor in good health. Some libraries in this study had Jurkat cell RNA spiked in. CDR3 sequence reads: CASSIGTRGLQPQHF. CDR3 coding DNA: TGTGCCAGTAGCATCGGGACAAGGGGTCTTCAGCCCCAGCATTTT.